These 7 T cell receptor beta chains came from one sample sequenced in a study of radiotherapy plus CTLA-4 blockade in lung cancer. Data came from immunoSEQ multiplex PCR; TCRdb stores just in-frame clones and leaves some out. The sample consists of about 62,000 clones, roughly 80% of them appearing once. The source was peripheral blood, collected from a patient treated with radiotherapy plus ipilimumab. These receptors were taken from a human donor with non-small cell lung cancer who had a complete response to radiotherapy plus ipilimumab.

Comment on this clone: Germline is not matched at one junction end, which may reflect a read error. The genes are TRBV5-8 and TRBJ2-1; 10 bases are shared with TRBD2. The CDR3 runs to 15 residues. Germline-derived CDR1 and CDR2 are SGHTS and YDEGEE. The CDR3 DNA is TGTGCCAGCAGCACCGGACTAGCGGCCTATAATGAGCAGTTCTTC. Translation: CASSTGLAAYNEQFF.

CDR3 sequence: CASRLIDRTFNYGYTF. Here the CDR3 DNA reads TGTGCAAGTCGCTTAATAGACAGGACGTTCAACTATGGCTACACCTTC. The chain carries TRBV12-2 and TRBJ1-2; the table assigns TRBD1, which was not confirmed against the DNA. TRBV12-2 is a pseudogene locus. CDR3 size: 16 residues.

This chain joins TRBV5-8 and TRBJ1-4; the match to TRBD1 covers 11 bases. Germline V gene data show CDR1 as SGHTS and CDR2 as YDEGEE. The CDR3 spans 16 residues. V shed 5 bases, J shed 0 bases, and the junction held 3 bases outside the gene matches. The CDR3 loop reads CASSSGQGATNEKLFF. The CDR3 DNA sequence: TGTGCCAGCAGTTCGGGACAGGGGGCAACTAATGAAAAACTGTTTTTT.

V and J are TRBV5-6 and TRBJ2-6; D unclear. V lost 2 bases, J lost 0 bases, and 9 bases lay in between. The germline CDR1 and CDR2 sequences are SGHDT and YYEEEE. There are 16 residues in the CDR3. The CDR3 loop is CASSFFWSSGANVLTF. CDR3 coding DNA: TGTGCCAGCAGCTTTTTCTGGAGCTCTGGGGCCAACGTCCTGACTTTC.

The chain joins TRBV27 to TRBJ1-5; 10 bases match TRBD1. The V gene end was trimmed by 5 bases and the J gene end by 3 bases; junction bases not matched to a gene: 7. In germline, CDR1 is MNHEY, CDR2 SMNVEV (reference sequence). This CDR3 spans 16 amino acids. This CDR3 is CASSPQDRGNNQPQHF. The CDR3 coding sequence is TGTGCCAGCAGTCCCCAGGACAGGGGGAACAATCAGCCCCAGCATTTT.

The genes are TRBV14 and TRBJ2-3; D might be TRBD1 or TRBD2, each matching 5 bases. The germline V gene has CDR1 SGHDN and CDR2 FVKESK. Trimming cost V 1 base and J 3 bases, with 14 bases left between them. This CDR3 region has 16 residues. CDR3 loop: CASSQGGAPWTDTQYF. The CDR3 DNA sequence: TGTGCCAGCAGCCAAGGAGGGGCTCCCTGGACAGATACGCAGTATTTT.

There are a few counts of this clone. V usage is TRBV19 and J usage is TRBJ2-6, with D uncertain. Germline CDR1 reads LNHDA; CDR2 reads SQIVND (reference sequence). The CDR3 consists of 15 residues. V lost 7 bases and J lost 2, with 12 bases in between. The CDR3 protein is CASNADPTGANVLTF. CDR3 coding DNA: TGTGCCAGTAATGCCGACCCCACTGGGGCCAACGTCCTGACTTTC.